The next 32 T cell receptor beta chains were all read from a single sample in a study of T cell responses to AZD1222 COVID-19 vaccine. Only in-frame clones appear in the TCRdb table, and some are missing; sequencing was by immunoSEQ multiplex PCR. The repertoire holds 70,000 or so clones, around nine tenths seen once, with around 24% in the top ten. The sequencing used peripheral blood, collected on day 0 of AZD1222 vaccination. These receptors were collected from an adult in good health.

This chain uses TRBV24-1 with TRBJ1-1; D is possibly TRBD1 (6 bases). V dropped 0 bases and J dropped 6 bases, with 13 bases sitting between them. The CDR3 covers 15 residues. The germline V gene encodes CDR1 KGHDR and CDR2 SFDVKD. The CDR3: CATSDLPGTYSEAFF. CDR3 nucleotides: TGTGCCACCAGTGATTTGCCCGGGACATACTCTGAAGCTTTCTTT.

This chain uses TRBV19 with TRBJ1-1; TRBD1 matches at 8 bases. Germline lookup yields CDR1 LNHDA and CDR2 SQIVND (reference sequence). The CDR3 contains 15 residues. V lost 9 bases, J lost 5 bases, and 14 bases stayed unmatched. The CDR3 nucleotides are TGTGCCAGCTTATCTCAGGGGGCGCAGATAACTGAAGCTTTCTTT. Protein sequence: CASLSQGAQITEAFF.

The V and J genes are TRBV28 and TRBJ1-4; D remains ambiguous. Trimming shortened V by 5 bases and J by 5 bases, and 6 bases separated the two germline ends. CDR1 is MDHEN and CDR2 is SYDVKM in the germline V gene. The CDR3 covers 12 residues. The CDR3: CASSGRNEKLFF. In DNA form, the CDR3 reads TGTGCCAGCAGTGGACGCAATGAAAAACTGTTTTTT.

The chain uses TRBV5-4 and TRBJ1-3; D uncertain. Looked up from germline, CDR1 is SGHNT and CDR2 is YYREEE (reference sequence). The CDR3 runs to 14 residues. The V gene lost 0 bases and the J gene lost 0 bases, with 4 bases spanning the gap. The CDR3 protein is CASSLGRSGNTIYF. The CDR3, as DNA: TGTGCCAGCAGCTTGGGGCGCTCTGGAAACACCATATATTTT.

The chain carries TRBV30 and TRBJ1-2, with 9 bases identical to TRBD1. Germline CDR1 is GTSNPN and CDR2 is SVGIG (reference sequence). Trimming removed 4 bases from V and 5 bases from J; junction bases left unmatched: 8. The CDR3 is made up of 14 amino acids. The CDR3 bases are TGTGCCTGGACTAAGGACAGGGGATTGTATGGCTACACCTTC. This translates into CAWTKDRGLYGYTF. The full variable domain, rest sourced from reference TRBV30 and TRBJ1-2, is SQTIHQWPATLVQPVGSPLSLECTVEGTSNPNLYWYRQAAGRGLQLLFYSVGIGQISSEVPQNLSASRPQDRQFILSSKKLLLSDSGFYLCAWTKDRGLYGYTFGSGTRLTVV.

This clone was seen a few times. J is TRBJ1-3 and V is TRBV7-2; 7 nucleotides align to TRBD1. The V gene end was trimmed by 0 bases and the J gene end by 12 bases; junction bases not matched to a gene: 5. The germline gives CDR1 SGHTA, CDR2 FQGNSA. This CDR3 is built from 13 residues. CDR3 region: CASSLANRGGIYF. CDR3 in DNA: TGTGCCAGCAGCTTAGCTAACAGGGGAGGCATATATTTT.

The gene calls are TRBV12-5 and TRBJ2-2; either TRBD1 or TRBD2 may supply D (6 bases each). V dropped 8 bases and J dropped 0 bases, with 13 bases sitting between them. The CDR3 consists of 15 residues. Germline V gene sequence: CDR1 LGHNT, CDR2 FRNRAP. The CDR3 here is CASSRDTPNTGELFF. The CDR3 DNA sequence: TGTGCTAGTTCGCGGGACACTCCGAACACCGGGGAGCTGTTTTTT.

This chain uses TRBV7-2 with TRBJ2-3, with TRBD1 matching 7 bases. V shed 4 bases and J 2 bases; nucleotides not matched to a gene: 9. Per germline, CDR1 SGHTA and CDR2 FQGNSA. The CDR3 sequence is 16 residues long. The CDR3 sequence: CASSSPLRGHTDTQYF. The CDR3 region has the DNA TGTGCCAGCAGCTCCCCCCTTAGGGGGCACACAGATACGCAGTATTTT.

The CDR3 DNA reads TGCAGCGTCCACAGCACAGATACGCAGTATTTT. Its translation: CSVHSTDTQYF. V and J are TRBV29-1 and TRBJ2-3; D call uncertain. Trimming took 6 bases from V and 0 from J, leaving 4 bases between them. The CDR3 runs to 11 residues. Germline-derived CDR1 and CDR2 are SQVTM and ANQGSEA.

The CDR3: CATQPGGANTGELFF. The CDR3 DNA sequence: TGTGCCACCCAACCAGGGGGAGCAAACACCGGGGAGCTGTTTTTT. This chain uses TRBV11-3 with TRBJ2-2, with TRBD1 matching over 7 bases. The germline gives CDR1 SGHNT, CDR2 YENEEA. V was clipped by 10 bases and J by 2 bases; unmatched bases: 10. The CDR3 length is 15 residues.

In its sample, this clone was seen a few times. J is TRBJ2-5 and V is TRBV6-2 or TRBV6-3; 16 bases map to TRBD2. CDR1 is MNHEY, CDR2 SVGEGT, per germline. Losses at the gene ends were 6 bases for V and 2 bases for J; bases not matched to a gene: 9. This CDR3 has 18 amino acids. CDR3 region: CASSPGTSGGAGQETQYF. DNA of the CDR3: TGTGCCAGCAGCCCCGGGACTAGCGGGGGGGCCGGGCAAGAGACCCAGTACTTC.

The rearrangement links TRBV7-3 to TRBJ1-6; the D is unclear. CDR3 size: 13 residues. Trimming took 5 bases from V and 6 from J, leaving 8 bases between them. The V gene's germline CDR1 is SGHTA and CDR2 FQGTGA. As DNA, the CDR3 is TGTGCCAGCAGCCCGACGGGTAATTCACCCCTCCACTTT. This translates into CASSPTGNSPLHF.

The rearrangement joins TRBV20-1 to TRBJ2-3; D unclear. The V gene lost 2 bases and the J gene lost 4 bases, with 4 bases spanning the gap. Germline assignment: CDR1 DFQATT and CDR2 SNEGSKA (reference sequence). The CDR3 totals 11 residues. This CDR3 reads CSARYADTQYF. The CDR3 DNA sequence: TGCAGTGCTAGATACGCAGATACGCAGTATTTT.

This rearrangement joins TRBV5-5 to TRBJ1-1; D is unresolved. Germline lookup yields CDR1 SGHKS and CDR2 YYEKEE (reference sequence). Trimming left V 3 bases short and J 8 bases short, with 8 bases between. This CDR3 region has 11 residues. The CDR3 DNA follows: TGTGCCAGCAGCTCCGCGGGGGAAGCTTTCTTT. Residues: CASSSAGEAFF.

The chain is built from TRBV11-3 and TRBJ2-5, with 10 bases fitting TRBD1. The CDR3 covers 14 residues. J was trimmed by 5 bases and V by 5 bases; bases with no gene match: 5. Germline CDR1 SGHNT, CDR2 YENEEA. The CDR3 protein is CASSGRQGAETQYF. The CDR3 region has the DNA TGTGCCAGCAGCGGGCGACAGGGGGCTGAGACCCAGTACTTC.

V gene TRBV5-1 combines with J gene TRBJ1-2, with 8 bases lining up with TRBD1. This CDR3 has 15 amino acids. CDR1 is SGHRS and CDR2 is YFSETQ in the germline V gene. Unmatched junction bases numbered 5, after V lost 1 base and J lost 3 bases. Here the CDR3 DNA reads TGCGCCAGCAGCTTGCCAGGGGGCGCCGACTATGGCTACACCTTC. This encodes CASSLPGGADYGYTF.

The V and J genes are TRBV29-1 and TRBJ1-2; D gene unclear. CDR3 length equals 11 residues. Trimming shortened V by 2 bases and J by 4 bases, and 5 bases separated the two germline ends. Germline V gene sequence: CDR1 SQVTM, CDR2 ANQGSEA. In DNA form, the CDR3 reads TGCAGCGTTGAAAAAGGCTATGGCTACACCTTC. Translation gives CSVEKGYGYTF.

V usage is TRBV24-1 and J usage is TRBJ1-6; weak D call: TRBD1 (6 bases). Trimming cost V 5 bases and J 7 bases, with 23 bases left between them. Germline values: CDR1 KGHDR, CDR2 SFDVKD. The CDR3 is made up of 18 amino acids. The CDR3 DNA sequence: TGTGCCACCAGTGCCACTTTCCCCAGGGGATACCACAATTCACCCCTCCACTTT. Its translation: CATSATFPRGYHNSPLHF.

The chain has TRBV3-1 (or the pseudogene TRBV3-2) and TRBJ2-7; 10 bases match TRBD2. The J segment lost 9 bases and the V segment lost 6 bases, leaving 5 bases of the junction unmatched. The CDR3 has 12 amino acids. CDR1 and CDR2 from the germline V gene are LGHDT and YNNKEL (reference sequence). Here the CDR3 DNA reads TGTGCCAGCAGTCTAGCGGGGGCCGCGCAGTACTTC. Translation gives CASSLAGAAQYF.

This sequence joins TRBV7-9 and TRBJ1-1; 10 bases are a match to TRBD1. The CDR3 loop spans 18 amino acids. V trimming: 5 bases; J trimming: 3 bases; junction bases outside the gene matches: 15. The germline gives CDR1 SEHNR, CDR2 FQNEAQ (reference sequence). The CDR3 sequence: CASSMGQGIMWIYTEAFF. The CDR3 DNA reads TGTGCCAGCAGCATGGGACAGGGGATTATGTGGATCTACACTGAAGCTTTCTTT. Full variable domain (outside the CDR3, taken from reference TRBV7-9 and TRBJ1-1): DTGVSQNPRHKITKRGQNVTFRCDPISEHNRLYWYRQTLGQGPEFLTYFQNEAQLEKSRLLSDRFSAERPKGSFSTLEIQRTEQGDSAMYLCASSMGQGIMWIYTEAFFGQGTRLTVV.

The CDR3 here is CASSFQLADGTDTQYF. Written as DNA, the CDR3 is TGTGCCAGCAGCTTTCAACTAGCGGACGGAACAGATACGCAGTATTTT. The rearrangement links TRBV7-8 to TRBJ2-3, with 8 bases that match TRBD2. This CDR3 comprises 16 residues. Unmatched junction bases numbered 8, after V lost 3 bases and J lost 3 bases. Germline V gene data show CDR1 as SGHVS and CDR2 as FQNEAQ.

The rearrangement links TRBV6-2 or TRBV6-3 to TRBJ1-6; TRBD1 agrees at 8 bases. V lost 0 bases to trimming and J lost 8 bases; unmatched junction nucleotides: 6. The CDR3 sequence is 16 residues long. The germline V gene has CDR1 MNHEY and CDR2 SVGEGT. CDR3 coding DNA: TGTGCCAGCAGTTACTCAGGGACAGGCGACGATTCACCCCTCCACTTT. This codes for CASSYSGTGDDSPLHF.

The chain joins TRBV4-3 to TRBJ2-7; 8 bases align to TRBD1. This CDR3 region has 14 residues. CDR1 and CDR2 (germline): LGHNA, YSLEER. J gave up 7 bases and V 4 bases, and 9 bases lay outside the gene matches. The DNA for the CDR3 is TGCGCCAGCAGCCCTGATCAGGGGGCGGGAGAGCAGTACTTC. Amino acids: CASSPDQGAGEQYF.

This chain connects TRBV12-3 or TRBV12-4 to TRBJ1-1; 7 nucleotides line up with TRBD1. The CDR3 has 13 residues. J was trimmed by 4 bases and V by 4 bases; bases with no gene match: 3. The CDR3 bases are TGTGCCAGCAGTTCTCAGGGGGTCACTGAAGCTTTCTTT. Protein product: CASSSQGVTEAFF.

This sequence joins TRBV6-5 and TRBJ1-2, with TRBD1 identical over 8 bases. In germline, CDR1 is MNHEY, CDR2 SVGAGI. V lost 2 bases to trimming and J lost 6 bases; unmatched junction nucleotides: 8. The CDR3 extends over 15 amino acids. CDR3 coding DNA: TGTGCCAGCAGTTACGTGAGACAGGGGTTCGATGGCTACACCTTC. As protein: CASSYVRQGFDGYTF.

This clone came up a few times. The chain employs TRBV24-1 and TRBJ2-5, with unresolved D. This CDR3 is 13 amino acids long. CDR1 and CDR2 from the germline V gene are KGHDR and SFDVKD. Trimming took 4 bases from V and 7 from J, leaving 12 bases between them. The CDR3 DNA follows: TGTGCCACCAGTGACGGTTCGGCTAGGACCCAGTACTTC. It encodes CATSDGSARTQYF.

This clone was seen a single time. The gene calls are TRBV6-5 and TRBJ1-4; 7 bases align to TRBD1. Germline V gives CDR1 MNHEY, CDR2 SVGAGI. The V gene end was trimmed by 7 bases and the J gene end by 10 bases; junction bases not matched to a gene: 9. This CDR3 comprises 13 residues. The DNA for the CDR3 is TGTGCCAGCAATCCGGACAGGCTGGGAAAACTGTTTTTT. It codes for CASNPDRLGKLFF.

V gene TRBV5-5 combines with J gene TRBJ1-3; unclear D gene. Trimming left V 1 base short and J 0 bases short, with 8 bases between. The CDR3 has 15 amino acids. Germline loops: CDR1 SGHKS, CDR2 YYEKEE (reference sequence). CDR3 protein: CASSLLPSSGNTIYF. The CDR3, as DNA: TGTGCCAGCAGCTTGCTTCCGTCCTCTGGAAACACCATATATTTT.

The rearrangement links TRBV19 to TRBJ1-4; 7 nucleotides match TRBD1. CDR1 is LNHDA, CDR2 SQIVND, per germline (reference sequence). V was pared by 2 bases and J by 13 bases, with 10 bases of the junction left unmatched. The CDR3 is 14 amino acids. For the CDR3, the DNA is TGTGCCAGTAGTATACGCGCAGGGGGGGAAGGACTGTTTTTT. Translation gives CASSIRAGGEGLFF.

The rearrangement joins TRBV25-1 to TRBJ2-1; 9 bases are shared with TRBD1. The CDR3 length is 17 residues. Germline assignment: CDR1 MGHDK and CDR2 SYGVNS. V was clipped by 3 bases and J by 4 bases; unmatched bases: 10. Written as DNA, the CDR3 is TGTGCCAGCAGTGACCATCAGGGGACAGGGCATTACAATGAGCAGTTCTTC. Residues: CASSDHQGTGHYNEQFF.

The table lists this clone with a few counts. The gene calls are TRBV5-4 and TRBJ1-4, with D possibly TRBD1 on 5 matching bases. Trimming removed 4 bases at V and 0 bases at J, with 16 bases between. The CDR3 is made up of 17 amino acids. In germline, CDR1 is SGHNT, CDR2 YYREEE (reference sequence). As DNA, the CDR3 is TGTGCCAGCAGCGGAAGAGGCGGGACTTCAACTAATGAAAAACTGTTTTTT. Translation: CASSGRGGTSTNEKLFF.

The chain uses TRBV19 and TRBJ1-1; D gene ambiguous. This CDR3 is 15 amino acids long. The germline V gene encodes CDR1 LNHDA and CDR2 SQIVND (reference sequence). Trimming stripped 8 bases from V and 6 bases from J, with 22 bases between. The CDR3 nucleotides are TGTGCCAGTTCCCCCCCACGGGCGGTAGGAGCTGAAGCTTTCTTT. Translated: CASSPPRAVGAEAFF.